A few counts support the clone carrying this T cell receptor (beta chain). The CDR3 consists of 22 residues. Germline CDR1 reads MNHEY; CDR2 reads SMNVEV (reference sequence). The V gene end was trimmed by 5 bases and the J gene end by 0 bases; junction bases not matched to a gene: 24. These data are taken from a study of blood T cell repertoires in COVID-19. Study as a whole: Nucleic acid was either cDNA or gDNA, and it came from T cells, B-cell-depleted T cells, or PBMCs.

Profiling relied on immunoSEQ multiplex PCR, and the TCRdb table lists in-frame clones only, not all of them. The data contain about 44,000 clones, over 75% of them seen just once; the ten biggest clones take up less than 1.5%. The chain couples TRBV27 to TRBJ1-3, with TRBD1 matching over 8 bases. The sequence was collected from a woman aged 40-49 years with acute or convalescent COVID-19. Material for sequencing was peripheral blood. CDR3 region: CASSPRSTWTGLDPPSGNTIYF. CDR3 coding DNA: TGTGCCAGCAGTCCGCGATCAACTTGGACAGGGCTGGACCCTCCCTCTGGAAACACCATATATTTT.